The source of this T cell receptor beta chain is a study of T cell clonotyping in hematopoietic cell transplantation (dated by TCRdb to about 2021). With regard to the full study: A total of 130 or so blood samples were collected in the study from a few dozen consecutive transplant recipients and their related donors. Recruitment of patients ran from late 2015 to early 2017, and follow-up continued until late 2020 or until death.

The immunoSEQ assay, a bias-controlled multiplex PCR using V- and J-specific primers, was used to amplify TCR beta CDR3 regions from genomic DNA. In a second PCR step, the CDR3 amplicons were tagged with a proprietary barcode plus Illumina adapter sequences. An Illumina MiSeq instrument was used to sequence the CDR3 libraries. On the authors' methods: Export and quality control were handled in immunoSEQ Analyzer 3.0, while downstream analyses relied on R Bioconductor and Immunarch. Only productive rearrangements in the normalized downsampled data set went into calculating the repertoire metrics. Clonotypes larger than 5 templates in the normalized cohort were defined as pathologically expanded. The Inverse Simpson Index was used to measure repertoire diversity. CMV-specificity analyses were carried out on the non-normalized data set to capture all clonotypes. Entries here come from immuneACCESS through TCRdb and include only in-frame sequences with V and J called. Some clones fail to appear in such tables; in the studies checked, an unresolved V gene covers under half of the shortfall, and the cause of the remainder is unknown. V, J and clone size reflect that table, while D and trimming were determined from the DNA. This sample comprises nearly 9,500 clones, 95% to 98% of them detected only once. In total, the top ten clones hold about 2.6% of the sample.

The cysteine opens and the phenylalanine closes a CDR3 of 14 amino acids. The DNA shown is the 42-base CDR3, in frame from base 1. V was cut back by 0 bases and J by 9 bases, leaving a gap of 12 bases between them. CDR1 SGHTA and CDR2 FQGTGA were looked up in the germline V gene. The time point tag for this specimen amounts to: 100 days after allo-HCT. Blood from recipients was drawn roughly 28 days before transplant, then again at days 30, 100 and 180 after transplant. Nuclei Lysis Solution was used to extract genomic DNA from fresh or cryopreserved unfractionated peripheral blood mononuclear cells. Of note for this clone: Its antigen remains unidentified. No base quality values were provided; no much bigger clone lies one nucleotide off.

Here is what the overall study found, with its caveats: Sample size was limited, and cells were not sorted, so CD4 and CD8 repertoire contributions could not be separated. Recipient repertoires showed only a small fraction of overlap with donor repertoires, and over 97% appeared de novo at the given depth. After transplant, TCR diversity in recipients dropped, and pathologically expanded clonotypes increased progressively from day 30 to day 180. Broader TCR repertoire diversity after transplant was predicted by Inverse Simpson Index values from donors and from recipients before transplant.

The sequence joins TRBV7-3 to TRBJ2-1; possibly the D gene is TRBD2, per 6 matching bases. The sample here was peripheral blood mononuclear cells, taken 100 days after allogeneic stem cell transplant. This TCR came from a male patient aged 55-69 years who had an allogeneic stem cell transplant from a related donor, so the T cells may come from the graft donor. Some clones in this sample may be carry-over from other donors' samples. The CDR3 sequence is CASSLTPGVGEQFF. In nucleotide form, the sequence is TGTGCCAGCAGCTTAACTCCGGGGGTGGGTGAGCAGTTCTTC.